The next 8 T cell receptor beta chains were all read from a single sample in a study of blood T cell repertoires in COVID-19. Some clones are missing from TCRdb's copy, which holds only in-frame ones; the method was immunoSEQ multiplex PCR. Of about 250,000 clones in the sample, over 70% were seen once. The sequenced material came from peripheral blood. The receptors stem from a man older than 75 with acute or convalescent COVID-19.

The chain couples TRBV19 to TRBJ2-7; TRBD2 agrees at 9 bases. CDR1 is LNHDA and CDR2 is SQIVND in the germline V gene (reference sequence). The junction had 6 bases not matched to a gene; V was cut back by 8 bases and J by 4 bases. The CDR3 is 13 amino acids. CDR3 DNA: TGTGCCAGTGCATCTAGCGGGAAATACGAGCAGTACTTC. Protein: CASASSGKYEQYF. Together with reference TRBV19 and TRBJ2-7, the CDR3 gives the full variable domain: DGGITQSPKYLFRKEGQNVTLSCEQNLNHDAMYWYRQDPGQGLRLIYYSQIVNDFQKGDIAEGYSVSREKKESFPLTVTSAQKNPTAFYLCASASSGKYEQYFGPGTRLTVT.

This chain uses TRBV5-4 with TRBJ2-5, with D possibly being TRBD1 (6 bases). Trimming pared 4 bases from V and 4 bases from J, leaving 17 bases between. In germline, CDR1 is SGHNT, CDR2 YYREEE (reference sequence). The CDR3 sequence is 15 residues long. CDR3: CASSKKTGEGETQYF. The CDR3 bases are TGTGCCAGCAGCAAGAAGACAGGTGAAGGAGAGACCCAGTACTTC.

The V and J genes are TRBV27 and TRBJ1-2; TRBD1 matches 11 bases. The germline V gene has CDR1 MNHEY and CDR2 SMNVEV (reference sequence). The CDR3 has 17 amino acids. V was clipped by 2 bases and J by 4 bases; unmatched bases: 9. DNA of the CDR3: TGTGCCAGCAGTTTAGGACAGGGGGCGGGTAGGGCCTATGGCTACACCTTC. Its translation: CASSLGQGAGRAYGYTF.

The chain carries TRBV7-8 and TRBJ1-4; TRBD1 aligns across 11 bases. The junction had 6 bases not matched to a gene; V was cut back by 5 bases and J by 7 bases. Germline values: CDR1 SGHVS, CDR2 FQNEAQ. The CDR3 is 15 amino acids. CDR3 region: CASSHSGTGGEKLFF. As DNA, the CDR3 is TGTGCCAGCAGCCACTCCGGGACAGGGGGTGAAAAACTGTTTTTT.

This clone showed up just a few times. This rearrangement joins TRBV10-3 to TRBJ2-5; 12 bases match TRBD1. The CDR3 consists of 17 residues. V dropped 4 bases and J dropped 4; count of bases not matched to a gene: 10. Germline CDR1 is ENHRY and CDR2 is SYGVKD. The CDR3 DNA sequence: TGTGCCATCAGTGGCTTACCCGGGACAGGGGGCGCAGAGACCCAGTACTTC. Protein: CAISGLPGTGGAETQYF.

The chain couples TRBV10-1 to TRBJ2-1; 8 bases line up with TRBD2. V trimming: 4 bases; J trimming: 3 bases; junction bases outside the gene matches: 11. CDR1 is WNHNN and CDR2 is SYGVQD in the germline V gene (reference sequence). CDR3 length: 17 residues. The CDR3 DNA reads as TGCGCCAGCAGTGGACGGGAGGGCCTTCTCCACTACAATGAGCAGTTCTTC. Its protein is CASSGREGLLHYNEQFF.

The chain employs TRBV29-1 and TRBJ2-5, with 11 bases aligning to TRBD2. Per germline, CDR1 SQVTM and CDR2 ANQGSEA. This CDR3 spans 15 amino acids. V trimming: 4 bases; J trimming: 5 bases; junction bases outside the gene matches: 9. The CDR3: CSVVGSGRATETQYF. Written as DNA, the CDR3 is TGCAGCGTTGTTGGTAGCGGGAGGGCCACGGAGACCCAGTACTTC.

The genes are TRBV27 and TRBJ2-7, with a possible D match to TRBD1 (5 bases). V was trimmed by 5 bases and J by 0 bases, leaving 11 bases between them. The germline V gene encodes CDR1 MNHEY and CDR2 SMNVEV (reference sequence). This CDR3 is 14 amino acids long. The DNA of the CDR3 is TGTGCCAGCAGTCCCCACAGGAGCTCCTACGAGCAGTACTTC. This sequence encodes CASSPHRSSYEQYF.